This T cell receptor beta chain emerged from a study of T cell changes during pregnancy in multiple sclerosis. Profiling relied on immunoSEQ multiplex PCR, and the TCRdb table lists in-frame clones only, not all of them. This table holds around 96,000 clones, over 85% found once. Looked up from germline, CDR1 is SGHDT and CDR2 is YYEEEE. The V end was cut by 0 bases, the J end by 2 bases, with 5 bases between. This CDR3 is 13 amino acids long. The specimen comprised peripheral blood, sampled after pregnancy. The chain employs TRBV5-6 and TRBJ2-5; a possible D gene is TRBD1 (5 bases). This clonotype was sampled from a female donor in good health, enrolled as a control in a pregnancy study. CDR3 sequence reads: CASSLGQQETQYF. The CDR3 nucleotides read TGTGCCAGCAGCTTGGGACAGCAAGAGACCCAGTACTTC.